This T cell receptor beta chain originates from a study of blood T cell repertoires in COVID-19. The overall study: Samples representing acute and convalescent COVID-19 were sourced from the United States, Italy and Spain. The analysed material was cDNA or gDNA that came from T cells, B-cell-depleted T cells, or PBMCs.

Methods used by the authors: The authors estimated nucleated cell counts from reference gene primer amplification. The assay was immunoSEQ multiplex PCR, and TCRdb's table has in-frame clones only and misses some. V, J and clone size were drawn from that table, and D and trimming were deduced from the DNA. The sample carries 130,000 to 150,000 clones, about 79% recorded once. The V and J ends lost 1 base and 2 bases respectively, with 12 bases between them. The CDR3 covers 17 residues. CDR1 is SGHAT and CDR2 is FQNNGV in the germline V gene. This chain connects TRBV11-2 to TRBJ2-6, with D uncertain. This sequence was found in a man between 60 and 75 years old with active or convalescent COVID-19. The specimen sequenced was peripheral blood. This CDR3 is CASSLVLGFPGANVLTF. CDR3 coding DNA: TGTGCCAGCAGCTTAGTTCTCGGGTTCCCTGGGGCCAACGTCCTGACTTTC.